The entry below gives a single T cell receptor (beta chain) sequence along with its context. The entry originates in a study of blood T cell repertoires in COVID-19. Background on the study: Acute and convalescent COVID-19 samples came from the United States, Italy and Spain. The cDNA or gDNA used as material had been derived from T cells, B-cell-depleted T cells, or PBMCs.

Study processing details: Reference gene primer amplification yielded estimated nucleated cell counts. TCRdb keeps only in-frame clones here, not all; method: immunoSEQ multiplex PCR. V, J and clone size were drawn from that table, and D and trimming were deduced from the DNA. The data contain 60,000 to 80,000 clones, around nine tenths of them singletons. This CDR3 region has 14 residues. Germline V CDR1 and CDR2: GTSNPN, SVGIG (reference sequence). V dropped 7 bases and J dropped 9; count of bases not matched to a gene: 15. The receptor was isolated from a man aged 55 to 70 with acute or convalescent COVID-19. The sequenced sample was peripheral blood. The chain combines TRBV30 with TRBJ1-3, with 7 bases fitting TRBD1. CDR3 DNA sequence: TGTGCCTTTATGACAGGGTCCATCGTGGGCACCATATATTTT. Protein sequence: CAFMTGSIVGTIYF.